This T cell receptor beta chain appears in the sequencing data of a study of patients and donors after allogeneic stem cell transplantation (dated by TCRdb to the early 2020s). This clonotype is characterized as medium-sized (0.01 to 0.1%). Its antigen is currently not known. No clone much larger than this one lies a single base away; base qualities are absent. Taken from cysteine to phenylalanine, the CDR3 has 13 residues. CDR3 DNA only is kept here, 39 bases in frame from base 1. V was cut back by 4 bases and J by 4 bases, leaving a gap of 9 bases between them. The germline V gene yields SGHNT for CDR1 and YENEEA for CDR2. Receptor amplification or capture employed RT-PCR. Sequenced using a NextSeq 550. The raw public reads went through TCRdb reprocessing: fastp at Q25, MiXCR clone calling, in-frame beta chains kept. Every CDR3 protein is listed once, alongside the most common genes and DNA of its rows. Here the sample has roughly 1,700 distinct CDR3 sequences; about 4.4% occur a single time. The ten largest account for around 30% of the sample.

The sample consisted of blood, either unsorted or a sorted T cell fraction (not recorded which). In this chain, TRBV11-3 is recombined with TRBJ2-3; a tentative D call is TRBD2 (6 bases match). The sequence was obtained from a human donor who was either an allogeneic HSCT recipient or a stem cell or donor lymphocyte infusion donor (not recorded which). It is not recorded whose cells these are; they may come from a transplant donor. The DNA sequence reads TGTGCCAGCAGCTCATCTAGCGCAGATACGCAGTATTTT. It translates to CASSSSSADTQYF.